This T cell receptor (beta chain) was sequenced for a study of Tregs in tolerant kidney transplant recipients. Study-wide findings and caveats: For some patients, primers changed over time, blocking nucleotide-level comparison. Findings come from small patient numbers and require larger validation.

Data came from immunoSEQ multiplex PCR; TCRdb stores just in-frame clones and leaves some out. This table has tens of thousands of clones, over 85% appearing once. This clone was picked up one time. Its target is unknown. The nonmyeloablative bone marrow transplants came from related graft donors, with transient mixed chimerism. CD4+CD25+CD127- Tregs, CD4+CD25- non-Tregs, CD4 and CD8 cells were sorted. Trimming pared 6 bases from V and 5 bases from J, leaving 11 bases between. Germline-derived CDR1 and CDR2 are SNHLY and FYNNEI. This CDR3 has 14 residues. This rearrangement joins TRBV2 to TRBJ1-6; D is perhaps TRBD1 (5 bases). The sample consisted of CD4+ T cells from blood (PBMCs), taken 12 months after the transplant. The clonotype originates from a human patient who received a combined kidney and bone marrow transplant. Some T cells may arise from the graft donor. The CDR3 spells CASSLTVNNSPLHF. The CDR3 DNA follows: TGTGCCAGCAGCTTGACAGTTAATAATTCACCCCTCCACTTT. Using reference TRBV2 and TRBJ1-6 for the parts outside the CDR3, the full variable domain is EPEVTQTPSHQVTQMGQEVILRCVPISNHLYFYWYRQILGQKVEFLVSFYNNEISEKSEIFDDQFSVERPDGSNFTLKIRSTKLEDSAMYFCASSLTVNNSPLHFGNGTRLTVT.